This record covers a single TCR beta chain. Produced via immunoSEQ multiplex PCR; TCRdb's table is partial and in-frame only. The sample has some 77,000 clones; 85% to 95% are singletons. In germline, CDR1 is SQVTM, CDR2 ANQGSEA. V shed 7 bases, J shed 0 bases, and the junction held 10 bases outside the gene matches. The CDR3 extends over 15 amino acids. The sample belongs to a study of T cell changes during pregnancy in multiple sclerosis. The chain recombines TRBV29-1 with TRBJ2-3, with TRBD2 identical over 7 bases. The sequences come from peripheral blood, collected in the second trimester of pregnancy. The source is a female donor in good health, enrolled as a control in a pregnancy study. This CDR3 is CSASLAAYSTDTQYF. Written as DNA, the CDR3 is TGCAGCGCCTCGCTAGCGGCATATAGCACAGATACGCAGTATTTT.